A single sample is the source of the 10 T cell receptor beta chains below, sequenced in a study of identical twins. MiXCR was run by TCRdb on the 5' RACE reads, yielding one entry per CDR3 protein. The sample holds 450,000 to 650,000 distinct CDR3 sequences, about 16% seen once. The same specimen was also included in a second study, on yellow fever vaccine responses in identical twins.

The specimen was CD4+ T cells sorted from blood. The receptors were sampled from a woman younger than 30 in good health.

This clonotype appeared a few times. Mismatch with germline at one junction end may stem from a read error. The rearrangement joins TRBV6-1 to TRBJ1-1; D is unresolved. Germline CDR1 is MNHNS and CDR2 is SASEGT. This CDR3 has 14 amino acids. The chain's CDR3 is CATRLPGMNTEVFF. The CDR3, as DNA: TGTGCCACCAGACTCCCAGGTATGAACACTGAAGTTTTCTTT.

This chain links TRBV12-3 or TRBV12-4 with TRBJ2-2; D is uncertain. CDR3 length equals 17 residues. V lost 2 bases and J lost 0, with 13 bases in between. The CDR3 DNA reads TGTGCCAGCAGTTTAAGGCCAGGCCTCGCGAACACCGGGGAGCTGTTTTTT. It codes for CASSLRPGLANTGELFF.

This clonotype was found a few times. The chain recombines TRBV7-2 with TRBJ2-1; D may be TRBD1 (6 bases). The CDR3 covers 15 residues. V shed 1 base and J shed 7 bases, with 14 bases lying between them. The germline V gene has CDR1 SGHTA and CDR2 FQGNSA. The CDR3 nucleotides read TGTGCCAGCAGCTTAGGGGTTCAGGGGAAGAATGAGCAGTTCTTC. Protein product: CASSLGVQGKNEQFF.

CDR3 protein: CASSLGQTYYEQYF. The CDR3 DNA reads TGTGCCAGCAGTTTGGGACAGACATACTACGAGCAGTACTTC. The chain has TRBV28 and TRBJ2-7; TRBD1 agrees at 7 bases. This CDR3 comprises 14 residues. After removal of 3 bases from V and 3 bases from J, the junction contained 5 bases not matched to a gene. Germline V CDR1 and CDR2: MDHEN, SYDVKM.

This clonotype was seen ten or more times. V usage is TRBV28 and J usage is TRBJ2-1; the match to TRBD1 covers 9 bases. J was trimmed by 6 bases and V by 5 bases; bases with no gene match: 14. The germline V gene has CDR1 MDHEN and CDR2 SYDVKM. The length of the CDR3 is 17 residues. CDR3 residues: CASSPRRDRAPGNEQFF. The CDR3 nucleotides are TGTGCCAGCAGTCCCCGCCGGGACAGGGCACCAGGCAATGAGCAGTTCTTC.

This clonotype occurred a few times. The CDR3: CASSQEGRSGKGAFF. The CDR3 DNA follows: TGTGCCAGCAGCCAAGAAGGCAGGTCAGGCAAGGGCGCTTTCTTT. This chain links TRBV3-1 with TRBJ1-1; no clear D gene. This CDR3 spans 15 amino acids. V lost 0 bases to trimming and J lost 11 bases, with 19 bases between them. Germline V CDR1 and CDR2: LGHDT, YNNKEL (reference sequence).

V and J are TRBV7-6 and TRBJ2-7; a weak D match, TRBD2 (6 bases). The CDR3 contains 13 residues. CDR1 is SGHVS, CDR2 FNYEAQ, per germline. V dropped 1 base and J dropped 6 bases, with 10 bases sitting between them. CDR3 sequence (DNA): TGTGCCAGCAGCTTAGGGCCGCGGGGCGAGCAGTACTTC. Protein sequence: CASSLGPRGEQYF.

The sample holds many counts of this clonotype. This chain connects TRBV25-1 to TRBJ1-2; D perhaps matches TRBD1 (6 bases). Trimming shortened V by 4 bases and J by 9 bases, and 12 bases separated the two germline ends. This CDR3 contains 12 residues. Looked up from germline, CDR1 is MGHDK and CDR2 is SYGVNS. CDR3 coding DNA: TGTGCCAGCAGTGGGGGGCAGGGCCGCTACACCTTC. Translated, it gives CASSGGQGRYTF.

The rearrangement links TRBV7-9 to TRBJ2-2; 9 bases match TRBD1. Germline CDR1 and CDR2: SEHNR and FQNEAQ (reference sequence). With V trimmed by 4 bases and J by 2 bases, 8 bases remained unmatched. The CDR3 is 17 residues long. The CDR3 DNA follows: TGTGCCAGCAGCTCAACGGGGGACAGGGCAAACACCGGGGAGCTGTTTTTT. Encoded protein: CASSSTGDRANTGELFF.

In its sample, this clonotype was seen many times. This rearrangement joins TRBV10-1 to TRBJ2-4; no clear D gene. The CDR3 covers 14 residues. The V end lost 3 bases, the J end lost 0 bases, and 6 bases lay between the germline ends. Germline CDR1 is WNHNN and CDR2 is SYGVQD (reference sequence). The CDR3 coding sequence is TGCGCCAGCAGTGATCCGATAGCCAAAAACATTCAGTACTTC. Its protein is CASSDPIAKNIQYF.